A selection of T cell receptor beta chains follows, all from one sample in a study of T cell responses to AZD1222 COVID-19 vaccine. This table comes from immunoSEQ multiplex PCR, and its TCRdb copy is limited to in-frame clones, with some not included. The sample comprises around 120,000 clones, around 94% of which are singletons, and approximately 2.2% rests with the top ten. The source was peripheral blood, collected on day 0 of AZD1222 vaccination. These receptor sequences come from an adult in good health. CDR3s include the opening cysteine and the closing phenylalanine or tryptophan. A D gene is named only where the DNA matches it firmly. Size values are once, few and many counts, or a class for expanded clones, and some rows have none.

.	.	TRBV7-9	TRBJ1-4	CASSHSRIATNEKLFF	TGTGCCAGCAGTCACAGCCGAATTGCAACTAATGAAAAACTGTTTTTT
.	.	TRBV28	TRBJ1-1	CASSLHAPLFRVGNTEAFF	TGTGCCAGCAGTTTACACGCCCCGCTTTTCAGGGTGGGTAACACTGAAGCTTTCTTT
TRBD1	.	TRBV5-1	TRBJ1-2	CASSRETGRGYGYTF	TGCGCCAGCAGCCGAGAGACAGGGCGAGGCTATGGCTACACCTTC
.	once	TRBV7-6	TRBJ1-4	CASSSLGVSNEKLFF	TGTGCCAGCAGCTCCCTCGGGGTCAGTAATGAAAAACTGTTTTTT
.	.	TRBV11-3	TRBJ1-6	CASNIQGVRGSPLHF	TGTGCCAGCAATATACAGGGAGTTCGCGGTTCACCCCTCCACTTT
TRBD2	.	TRBV2	TRBJ2-5	CASRGLALGQQTQYF	TGTGCCAGCAGAGGACTAGCTCTTGGACAACAGACCCAGTACTTC
.	.	TRBV27	TRBJ1-1	CASSSYTRTGSTEAFF	TGTGCCAGCAGTTCCTACACCCGAACAGGGAGCACTGAAGCTTTCTTT
.	once	TRBV21-1	TRBJ2-7	CASSNHRGVGSYEQYF	TGTGCCAGCAGCAACCACAGGGGTGTAGGCTCCTACGAGCAGTACTTC
TRBD1	.	TRBV4-1	TRBJ1-2	CASSQGQGAGGYTF	TGCGCCAGCAGCCAAGGACAGGGTGCGGGTGGCTACACCTTC
TRBD1	.	TRBV29-1	TRBJ2-2	CSVEGQSNTGELFF	TGCAGCGTCGAGGGACAGTCGAACACCGGGGAGCTGTTTTTT
TRBD1	.	TRBV5-1	TRBJ2-7	CASSPVTGGYSYEQYF	TGCGCCAGCAGCCCGGTGACAGGGGGCTACTCCTACGAGCAGTACTTC
TRBD1	once	TRBV4-3	TRBJ1-2	CASSQLKTGFYGYTF	TGCGCCAGCAGCCAACTCAAGACAGGGTTCTATGGCTACACCTTC
TRBD1	.	TRBV7-7	TRBJ2-7	CASSSGTVPYEQYF	TGTGCTAGCAGCTCCGGGACAGTGCCCTACGAGCAGTACTTC
.	.	TRBV12-3/TRBV12-4	TRBJ1-2	CASSLSGGYGYTF	TGTGCCAGCAGTTTATCGGGGGGCTATGGCTACACCTTC
TRBD2	once	TRBV19	TRBJ2-5	CASNPGLAGDRETQYF	TGTGCCAGTAACCCTGGACTAGCGGGAGATAGGGAGACCCAGTACTTC
.	.	TRBV5-5	TRBJ1-4	CASSLRLASQYEKLFF	TGTGCCAGCAGCCTCCGGTTGGCCAGTCAATATGAAAAACTGTTTTTT
.	.	TRBV28	TRBJ1-5	CASSWGSNNQPQHF	TGTGCCAGCAGTTGGGGGAGTAACAATCAGCCCCAGCATTTT
.	.	TRBV30	TRBJ2-7	CAWMGGEQYF	TGTGCCTGGATGGGGGGCGAGCAGTACTTC
.	.	TRBV21-1	TRBJ1-5	CASSTHRGQGGQPQHF	TGTGCCAGCAGCACCCACCGGGGGCAGGGTGGCCAGCCCCAGCATTTT
.	.	TRBV18	TRBJ1-3	CASSPLSQRAGNTIYF	TGTGCCAGCTCACCGCTTTCTCAGCGGGCTGGAAACACCATATATTTT
.	.	TRBV12-3/TRBV12-4	TRBJ1-2	CASSLAGNYGYTF	TGTGCCAGCAGTTTAGCAGGGAACTATGGCTACACCTTC
TRBD1	.	TRBV5-4	TRBJ1-5	CASNPGGQVLNQPQHF	TGTGCCAGCAACCCAGGGGGGCAGGTCCTCAATCAGCCCCAGCATTTT
.	few	TRBV28	TRBJ2-7	CASSADYEQYF	TGTGCCAGCAGCGCGGACTACGAGCAGTACTTC
.	.	TRBV29-1	TRBJ2-1	CSGADGSAIEQFF	TGCAGCGGTGCGGACGGGAGTGCTATTGAGCAGTTCTTC
TRBD1	once	TRBV7-2	TRBJ2-5	CASRFTGTGGATQYF	TGTGCCAGCAGGTTTACCGGGACAGGGGGTGCGACCCAGTACTTC
TRBD2	.	TRBV3-1/TRBV3-2	TRBJ2-1	CASSRGNRREKYNEQFF	TGTGCCAGCAGCCGTGGAAATAGGCGGGAGAAGTACAATGAGCAGTTCTTC
TRBD2	.	TRBV7-2	TRBJ2-7	CASSLGSGSAYEQYF	TGTGCCAGCAGCTTAGGGAGCGGGAGTGCCTACGAGCAGTACTTC
.	.	TRBV12-3/TRBV12-4	TRBJ1-1	CASSFGTEAFF	TGTGCCAGCAGTTTTGGCACTGAAGCTTTCTTT
TRBD2	.	TRBV7-2	TRBJ2-1	CASSLAGTSGTYNEQFF	TGTGCCAGCAGCTTAGCAGGGACTAGCGGGACCTACAATGAGCAGTTCTTC
.	.	TRBV5-1	TRBJ2-2	CASSLTEFTGELFF	TGCGCCAGCAGCTTGACAGAGTTCACCGGGGAGCTGTTTTTT
.	.	TRBV4-1	TRBJ1-5	CASSQEIRDNQPQHF	TGCGCCAGCAGCCAAGAGATACGTGACAATCAGCCCCAGCATTTT
.	.	TRBV7-3	TRBJ1-1	CASSLTGTITEAFF	TGTGCCAGCAGCTTAACAGGTACTATCACTGAAGCTTTCTTT